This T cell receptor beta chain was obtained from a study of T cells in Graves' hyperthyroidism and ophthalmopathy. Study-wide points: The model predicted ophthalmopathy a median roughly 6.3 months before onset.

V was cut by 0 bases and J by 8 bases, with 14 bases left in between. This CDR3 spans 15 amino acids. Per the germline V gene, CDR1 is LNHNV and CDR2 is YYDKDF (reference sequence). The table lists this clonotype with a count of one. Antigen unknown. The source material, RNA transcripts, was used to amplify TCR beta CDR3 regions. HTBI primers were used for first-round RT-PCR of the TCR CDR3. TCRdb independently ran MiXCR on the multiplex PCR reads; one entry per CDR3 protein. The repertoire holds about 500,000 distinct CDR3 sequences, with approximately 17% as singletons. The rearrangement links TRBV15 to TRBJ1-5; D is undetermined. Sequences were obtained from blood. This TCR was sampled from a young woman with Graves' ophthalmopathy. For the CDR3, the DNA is TGTGCCACCAGCAGAGATAATGACCGGCAAGAGCCCCAGCATTTT. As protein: CATSRDNDRQEPQHF.